The 19 T cell receptor beta chains presented below share a single source sample, sequenced in a study of blood T cells in healthy people across ages. Through a sample-barcoded 5' primer and a J-beta primer mix, a second PCR was run for about 7 to 12 cycles. One entry per CDR3 protein, called by TCRdb with MiXCR from the 5' RACE reads. The sample carries about 780,000 distinct CDR3 sequences, more than 25% recorded once. The same data also went into a second study, on T cells of mothers and their children.

Sequences were obtained from blood. These receptors were collected from a boy aged 5-17 years in good health.

The chain employs TRBV5-1 and TRBJ1-4; a possible D gene is TRBD1 (5 bases). V lost 7 bases to trimming and J lost 6 bases, with 16 bases between them. In germline, CDR1 is SGHRS, CDR2 YFSETQ. This CDR3 comprises 14 residues. CDR3 in amino acids: CASHGPGGDEKLFF. In nucleotides, the CDR3 is TGCGCCAGCCACGGCCCCGGAGGGGATGAAAAACTGTTTTTT.

The V gene is TRBV5-4, the J gene TRBJ2-5, with D possibly matching TRBD2 (5 bases). The germline CDR1 and CDR2 sequences are SGHNT and YYREEE (reference sequence). V was trimmed by 3 bases and J by 2 bases, leaving 14 bases between them. The CDR3 loop spans 15 amino acids. The CDR3 DNA reads as TGTGCCAGCAGCTCCGGTGGGTCGGGGCAAGAGACCCAGTACTTC. This sequence encodes CASSSGGSGQETQYF.

The chain is built from TRBV6-2 or TRBV6-3 and TRBJ1-1; a possible D gene is TRBD1 (6 bases). The CDR3 has 14 amino acids. V was shortened by 7 bases and J by 1 base, with 13 bases between the two germline ends. Germline CDR1 MNHEY, CDR2 SVGEGT. This CDR3 is CASTEGGANTEAFF. The CDR3 region has the DNA TGTGCCAGCACCGAGGGGGGCGCGAACACTGAAGCTTTCTTT.

The chain employs TRBV11-2 and TRBJ2-7, with a tentative D call TRBD2 (6 bases). The germline CDR1 and CDR2 sequences are SGHAT and FQNNGV. The V gene lost 8 bases and the J gene lost 5 bases, with 7 bases spanning the gap. The CDR3 loop spans 10 amino acids. The CDR3 DNA reads as TGTGCCAGCGGGGGGAACGAGCAGTACTTC. Its protein is CASGGNEQYF. The full variable domain, completed using reference TRBV11-2 and TRBJ2-7, is EAGVAQSPRYKIIEKRQSVAFWCNPISGHATLYWYQQILGQGPKLLIQFQNNGVVDDSQLPKDRFSAERLKGVDSTLKIQPAKLEDSAVYLCASGGNEQYFGPGTRLTVT.

Worth noting for this clonotype: The junction and the germline gene differ at one end; a read error may be behind it. The DNA for the CDR3 is TGCGCCAGCAGTGAGGCCTCTGGGGCCAACGTCCTGGCTTTC. Translation: CASSEASGANVLAF. This chain joins TRBV5-1 and TRBJ2-6, with D maybe TRBD1 (5 bases). This CDR3 is 14 amino acids long. Germline V gene sequence: CDR1 SGHRS, CDR2 YFSETQ.

CDR3 residues: CASSVDQNTEAFF. The CDR3 coding sequence is TGTGCCAGCAGCGTGGACCAAAACACTGAAGCTTTCTTT. V and J are TRBV7-2 and TRBJ1-1; D gene uncertain. The length of the CDR3 is 13 residues. Germline V lookup: CDR1 SGHTA, CDR2 FQGNSA. The ends were cut back, 5 bases at V and 2 bases at J, with 9 bases in the middle.

The chain has TRBV12-3 or TRBV12-4 and TRBJ2-3; D uncertain. The CDR3 has 14 residues. The V and J ends lost 4 bases and 0 bases respectively, with 8 bases between them. The DNA for the CDR3 is TGTGCCAGCAGTTATGGGCTCAGCACAGATACGCAGTATTTT. This gives the protein CASSYGLSTDTQYF.

This clonotype has more than one count but fewer than ten. Here the CDR3 omits its conserved ending phenylalanine or tryptophan, so a read error is the likely source. J is TRBJ1-6 and V is TRBV4-1; D might be TRBD1 (5 bases). V lost 5 bases to trimming and J lost 6 bases, with 14 bases between them. Germline V CDR1 and CDR2: MGHRA, YSYEKL. The CDR3 consists of 15 residues. Here the CDR3 reads CASSSPGAGNSPLHS. CDR3 nucleotides: TGCGCCAGCAGCTCCCCCGGGGCAGGTAATTCACCCCTCCACTCT.

The chain joins TRBV20-1 to TRBJ2-1, with 8 bases identical to TRBD1. The CDR3 is made up of 16 amino acids. Looked up from germline, CDR1 is DFQATT and CDR2 is SNEGSKA (reference sequence). The V and J ends lost 0 bases and 2 bases, in that order; junction bases with no gene match: 6. The CDR3 region is CSARDQGTGPYNEQFF. Here the CDR3 DNA reads TGCAGTGCTAGAGATCAGGGGACAGGTCCCTACAATGAGCAGTTCTTC.

This clonotype was counted a single time. The chain recombines TRBV2 with TRBJ2-1; TRBD2 matches 10 bases. Germline CDR1 and CDR2: SNHLY and FYNNEI. J was trimmed by 6 bases and V by 5 bases; bases with no gene match: 10. The CDR3 extends over 16 amino acids. In DNA, the CDR3 is TGTGCCAGCAGTCCAACTCTAGCGGGAGCGGCCAATGAGCAGTTCTTC. Amino acid sequence: CASSPTLAGAANEQFF.

This chain joins TRBV5-1 and TRBJ1-1; no clear D gene. Trimming shortened V by 4 bases and J by 3 bases, and 16 bases separated the two germline ends. The V gene's germline CDR1 is SGHRS and CDR2 YFSETQ. CDR3 size: 15 residues. CDR3 residues: CASSRFGGRDTEAFF. The CDR3 DNA reads as TGCGCCAGCAGCCGTTTTGGAGGGCGAGACACTGAAGCTTTCTTT. Together with reference TRBV5-1 and TRBJ1-1, the CDR3 gives the full variable domain: KAGVTQTPRYLIKTRGQQVTLSCSPISGHRSVSWYQQTPGQGLQFLFEYFSETQRNKGNFPGRFSGRQFSNSRSEMNVSTLELGDSALYLCASSRFGGRDTEAFFGQGTRLTVV.

The chain couples TRBV20-1 to TRBJ2-5, with 8 nucleotides matching TRBD1. Matching the DNA end better, TRBJ2-7 makes the J call doubtful. The V gene's germline CDR1 is DFQATT and CDR2 SNEGSKA (reference sequence). The CDR3 sequence is 15 residues long. The CDR3 DNA reads as TGCAGTGCTGTACCCGACAGGGGTGTACCAAACGAGCAGTACTTC. This encodes CSAVPDRGVPNEQYF.

The rearrangement joins TRBV7-2 to TRBJ1-4; D not resolved. CDR3 length: 16 residues. Germline V CDR1 and CDR2: SGHTA, FQGNSA. Trimming took off 2 bases at V and 0 bases at J, with 10 bases between the two ends. The CDR3 nucleotides read TGTGCCAGCAGCTTACGCCCCCGCGCAACTAATGAAAAACTGTTTTTT. This sequence encodes CASSLRPRATNEKLFF.

This clonotype occurred once. This chain connects TRBV6-5 to TRBJ1-6, with a tentative D call TRBD1 (5 bases). This CDR3 is 15 amino acids long. The V end was cut by 0 bases, the J end by 7 bases, with 10 bases between. Germline V gene data show CDR1 as MNHEY and CDR2 as SVGAGI. CDR3 in amino acids: CASSYSRAGNSPLHF. For the CDR3, the DNA is TGTGCCAGCAGTTACTCGAGGGCAGGGAATTCACCCCTCCACTTT.

This clonotype appeared once. This chain uses TRBV10-3 with TRBJ2-3; D is possibly TRBD2 (6 bases). Germline V gene sequence: CDR1 ENHRY, CDR2 SYGVKD. The CDR3 length is 14 residues. The V end lost 7 bases, the J end lost 0 bases, and 11 bases lay between the germline ends. This CDR3 reads CAINSGDSTDTQYF. CDR3 nucleotides: TGTGCCATCAACTCGGGGGATAGCACAGATACGCAGTATTTT.

V usage is TRBV4-1 and J usage is TRBJ1-2; perhaps TRBD1 as D (5 bases). Germline V gives CDR1 MGHRA, CDR2 YSYEKL. With 0 bases removed from V and 4 bases from J, the gap between germline ends came to 15 bases. The CDR3 loop spans 16 amino acids. The CDR3 DNA reads TGCGCCAGCAGCCAAGAAGGCCAGGGTGGGCTCTATGGCTACACCTTC. Protein sequence: CASSQEGQGGLYGYTF.

This clonotype was recorded a few times. This chain links TRBV27 with TRBJ2-1, with D possibly matching TRBD1 (6 bases). The J call may be incorrect, as the DNA end agrees better with TRBJ2-5. This CDR3 has 16 residues. The V gene's germline CDR1 is MNHEY and CDR2 SMNVEV (reference sequence). The CDR3 protein is CASSLLLPTGQETQYF. As DNA, the CDR3 is TGTGCCAGCAGTTTACTTCTTCCGACAGGCCAAGAGACCCAGTACTTC.

This clonotype was found many times. The chain couples TRBV4-1 to TRBJ2-1, with 14 positions matching TRBD2. V dropped 4 bases and J dropped 10; count of bases not matched to a gene: 6. Germline-derived CDR1 and CDR2 are MGHRA and YSYEKL. This CDR3 is 15 amino acids long. The CDR3 loop reads CASSPTSGGALEQFF. DNA of the CDR3: TGCGCCAGCAGCCCGACTAGCGGGGGGGCCTTAGAGCAGTTCTTC.

CDR3 nucleotides: TGTGCCACCAGCGAGGGTGGGATAACTAATGAAAAACTGTTTTTT. Translated: CATSEGGITNEKLFF. V usage is TRBV24-1 and J usage is TRBJ1-4; the D is unclear. The germline V and J ends were trimmed by 7 bases and 1 base, with 12 bases remaining between them. The CDR3 sequence is 15 residues long. Germline CDR1 and CDR2: KGHDR and SFDVKD.